This T cell receptor (beta chain) stems from a study of blood T cells in healthy people across ages. Notes on the study in general: Roughly linearly, TCR beta diversity per million T cells fell as age increased.

The authors ran a second PCR of about 7 to 12 cycles using a sample-barcoded 5' primer and a J-beta primer mix. TCRdb ran MiXCR on the 5' RACE reads and lists one entry per CDR3 protein. The sample contains 1.5 million to 2 million distinct CDR3 sequences, roughly 50% of which appear only once. About this clonotype: The antigen is unknown.

With 2 bases removed from V and 10 bases from J, the gap between germline ends came to 21 bases. This CDR3 region has 16 residues. Germline V gives CDR1 SGHTA, CDR2 FQGNSA. This TCR was sampled from a middle-aged woman in good health. Input material: blood. This chain uses TRBV7-2 with TRBJ2-1, with D perhaps being TRBD1 or TRBD2 (7 bases each). CDR3 residues: CASSLFSGDYRGEQFF. In nucleotides, the CDR3 is TGTGCCAGCAGCTTATTTTCGGGGGACTACAGGGGAGAGCAGTTCTTC.